The TCR beta chain described here comes from a study of blood T cell repertoires in COVID-19. As for the study in general: Some COVID-19 samples were acute and others convalescent; all came from the United States, Italy and Spain. PBMCs, B-cell-depleted T cells, or T cells were the source of the cDNA or gDNA that made up the material.

Donors in Cohort 3 counted as recovered after two negative PCRs, clearance, or symptom resolution. CDR3 length equals 14 residues. The V gene end was trimmed by 5 bases and the J gene end by 0 bases; junction bases not matched to a gene: 1. The germline gives CDR1 KGHDR, CDR2 SFDVKD. Profiled with immunoSEQ multiplex PCR; TCRdb holds only in-frame clones, not every one. The data show some 390,000 clones, around nine tenths seen once. This chain connects TRBV24-1 to TRBJ2-3; TRBD1 matches 7 bases. The sequenced material came from PBMCs or T cells enriched from blood (not recorded which). This receptor was obtained from a woman aged 25 to 39 who had recovered from COVID-19. CDR3 in DNA: TGTGCCACCAGTGGGGACAGCAGCACAGATACGCAGTATTTT. As protein: CATSGDSSTDTQYF.